These 29 T cell receptor beta chains originate from one sample sequenced in a study of shared clonotypes between healthy human individuals. Clones were read by immunoSEQ multiplex PCR, and TCRdb kept only the in-frame ones, dropping some. The sample holds about 2.2 million clones, just under 95% seen once. It was CD45RO-negative cells, positively selected for CCR7, that made up naive CD8 cells, with terminally differentiated effector memory CD45RA+ cells excluded. Input material: naive CD8+ T cells from PBMCs. These TCRs come from a man younger than 35 in good health. Some clones in this sample may be carry-over from other donors' samples.

This clone occurred once. The rearrangement links TRBV6-1 to TRBJ2-3; D is ambiguous. The length of the CDR3 is 14 residues. V was shortened by 2 bases and J by 4 bases, with 10 bases between the two germline ends. Germline CDR1 MNHNS, CDR2 SASEGT. The CDR3 sequence is CASSETEVSDTQYF. DNA of the CDR3: TGTGCCAGCAGTGAAACCGAGGTTTCAGATACGCAGTATTTT.

This chain joins TRBV28 and TRBJ2-7; a possible D gene is TRBD2 (5 bases). The CDR3 length is 14 residues. Germline loops: CDR1 MDHEN, CDR2 SYDVKM. The V gene lost 7 bases and the J gene lost 0 bases, with 13 bases spanning the gap. The CDR3 DNA reads TGTGCCAGCATCAACCTTGGGAGCTCCTACGAGCAGTACTTC. Its translation is CASINLGSSYEQYF.

The V gene is TRBV7-9, the J gene TRBJ2-1, with D perhaps matching TRBD2 (6 bases). Germline CDR1 SEHNR, CDR2 FQNEAQ (reference sequence). The CDR3 length is 15 residues. V lost 3 bases to trimming and J lost 1 base, with 10 bases between them. The CDR3 reads CASSFRRESYNEQFF. The CDR3 DNA follows: TGTGCCAGCAGCTTTCGGCGGGAATCCTACAATGAGCAGTTCTTC.

This clone was observed once. V gene TRBV29-1 combines with J gene TRBJ2-7; D is possibly TRBD1 (5 bases). Germline V gene lookup returns CDR1 SQVTM and CDR2 ANQGSEA. The V end was cut by 5 bases, the J end by 0 bases, with 11 bases between. The CDR3 loop spans 13 amino acids. In DNA form, the CDR3 reads TGCAGCGTTTTGACAGATTTCTCCTACGAGCAGTACTTC. This translates into CSVLTDFSYEQYF.

The chain is built from TRBV7-9 and TRBJ2-1; 10 bases match TRBD1. CDR3 length equals 14 residues. CDR1 is SEHNR and CDR2 is FQNEAQ in the germline V gene (reference sequence). Germline trimming cut 6 bases from V and 7 bases from J; bases unmatched to any gene: 6. CDR3 sequence: CASRRGDRGNEQFF. The CDR3, as DNA: TGTGCCAGCAGACGTGGGGACAGGGGTAATGAGCAGTTCTTC.

The V and J genes are TRBV18 and TRBJ2-5; the match to TRBD1 covers 9 bases. The CDR3 runs 16 residues. J gave up 5 bases and V 3 bases, and 10 bases lay outside the gene matches. Germline CDR1 is KGHSH and CDR2 is LQKENI. The DNA of the CDR3 is TGTGCCAGCTCACCCCAGGTGGGGACAGGGTTTGAGACCCAGTACTTC. It encodes CASSPQVGTGFETQYF.

This rearrangement joins TRBV27 to TRBJ1-2; D ambiguous. Germline CDR1 is MNHEY and CDR2 is SMNVEV (reference sequence). V lost 8 bases and J lost 6, with 13 bases in between. The CDR3 runs to 12 residues. The CDR3 region is CASFVMPDGYTF. The CDR3 coding sequence is TGTGCCAGCTTTGTGATGCCCGATGGCTACACCTTC.

V and J are TRBV4-1 and TRBJ2-3; D is uncertain. This CDR3 is 16 amino acids long. Germline CDR1 MGHRA, CDR2 YSYEKL. The V end was cut by 0 bases, the J end by 0 bases, with 10 bases between. The CDR3: CASSQEVGFSTDTQYF. For the CDR3, the DNA is TGCGCCAGCAGCCAAGAGGTTGGGTTTAGCACAGATACGCAGTATTTT.

The chain recombines TRBV21-1 with TRBJ1-2; TRBD1, as called in the table, went unchecked against the DNA. TRBV21-1 is a listed pseudogene. The CDR3 spans 16 residues. The CDR3 here is CASSKVTGTVNYGYTF. The CDR3 DNA follows: TGTGCCAGCAGCAAAGTTACCGGGACAGTTAACTATGGCTACACCTTC.

The chain recombines TRBV27 with TRBJ1-5, with D tentatively TRBD1 (5 bases). CDR1 and CDR2 from the germline V gene are MNHEY and SMNVEV (reference sequence). The CDR3 runs 14 residues. V lost 7 bases and J 2 bases, leaving 12 bases between the germline ends. The CDR3: CASTNGGGNQPQHF. The CDR3 region has the DNA TGTGCCAGCACCAATGGGGGGGGCAATCAGCCCCAGCATTTT.

The V call is TRBV27, the J call TRBJ2-6; D unclear. V lost 3 bases and J 0 bases, leaving 9 bases between the germline ends. Germline V gene data show CDR1 as MNHEY and CDR2 as SMNVEV (reference sequence). This CDR3 comprises 16 residues. The CDR3 DNA reads as TGTGCCAGCAGTTTTTTCGTGGGCTCTGGGGCCAACGTCCTGACTTTC. This encodes CASSFFVGSGANVLTF.

The rearrangement uses TRBV10-3 and TRBJ1-3; the D gene is possibly TRBD1 (5 bases). The germline CDR1 and CDR2 sequences are ENHRY and SYGVKD. CDR3 length: 15 residues. Trimming stripped 10 bases from V and 1 base from J, with 17 bases between. CDR3 residues: CATTGTRDSGNTIYF. Written as DNA, the CDR3 is TGTGCCACCACCGGGACTCGGGATTCTGGAAACACCATATATTTT.

The V and J genes are TRBV6-4 and TRBJ1-2; D is ambiguous. In germline, CDR1 is MRHNA, CDR2 SNTAGT. This CDR3 comprises 17 residues. The V end was cut by 2 bases, the J end by 8 bases, with 24 bases between. The CDR3 is CASSDLYGPTHLSGYTF. The CDR3, as DNA: TGTGCCAGCAGTGACCTATACGGCCCGACCCATTTGAGCGGCTACACCTTC.

The chain is built from TRBV7-9 and TRBJ2-2, with D unresolved. V lost 4 bases to trimming and J lost 4 bases, with 4 bases between them. CDR3 size: 12 residues. CDR1 and CDR2 from the germline V gene are SEHNR and FQNEAQ (reference sequence). This chain's CDR3 is CASSSATGELFF. The CDR3 DNA reads TGTGCCAGCAGCTCCGCCACCGGGGAGCTGTTTTTT.

The J gene is TRBJ1-2, the V gene TRBV4-3, with D maybe TRBD1 (5 bases). From germline, CDR1 is LGHNA and CDR2 YSLEER. With 3 bases removed from V and 2 bases from J, the gap between germline ends came to 22 bases. This CDR3 has 18 amino acids. CDR3 DNA sequence: TGCGCCAGCAGCCAGTTCGTTCTAACGGGACGGGGGAACTATGGCTACACCTTC. Amino acid sequence: CASSQFVLTGRGNYGYTF.

The chain combines TRBV27 with TRBJ2-7; tentatively, D is TRBD2 (6 bases). Trimming took 3 bases from V and 7 from J, leaving 16 bases between them. CDR1 is MNHEY, CDR2 SMNVEV, per germline (reference sequence). The CDR3 extends over 14 amino acids. The CDR3 here is CASSFHTEGGEQYF. CDR3 in DNA: TGTGCCAGCAGTTTTCACACCGAAGGAGGGGAGCAGTACTTC.

This chain joins TRBV7-9 and TRBJ2-7; the match to TRBD1 covers 7 bases. The CDR3 is made up of 14 amino acids. Germline V gene sequence: CDR1 SEHNR, CDR2 FQNEAQ (reference sequence). With 5 bases clipped from V and 1 base from J, the junction kept 5 bases outside the gene matches. The DNA for the CDR3 is TGTGCCAGCAGCACCACAGGGGTATCCTACGAGCAGTACTTC. It is translated as CASSTTGVSYEQYF.

The chain recombines TRBV7-9 with TRBJ2-1, with unresolved D. The CDR3 is 14 amino acids. The germline gives CDR1 SEHNR, CDR2 FQNEAQ (reference sequence). Trimming left V 4 bases short and J 5 bases short, with 12 bases between. This CDR3 is CASSSTGPNNEQFF. CDR3 nucleotides: TGTGCCAGCAGCTCGACCGGCCCAAACAATGAGCAGTTCTTC.

This chain links TRBV7-3 with TRBJ2-7; 7 nucleotides line up with TRBD1. Germline V gene data show CDR1 as SGHTA and CDR2 as FQGTGA. The CDR3 is 14 amino acids. V gave up 5 bases and J gave up 3 bases; unmatched junction bases: 7. For the CDR3, the DNA is TGTGCCAGCAGCCAGGGGGTAGGGGACTACGAGCAGTACTTC. Translating gives CASSQGVGDYEQYF.

The J gene is TRBJ2-7, the V gene TRBV5-4; tentatively, D is TRBD2 (7 bases). The CDR3 is 13 amino acids. Germline V lookup: CDR1 SGHNT, CDR2 YYREEE (reference sequence). V gave up 1 base and J gave up 6 bases, with 11 bases separating them. CDR3 in DNA: TGTGCCAGCAGCTTGCCGGGGGGCGCCGAGCAGTACTTC. This codes for CASSLPGGAEQYF.

This sequence joins TRBV19 and TRBJ2-7, with a possible D match to TRBD1 (6 bases). From germline, CDR1 is LNHDA and CDR2 SQIVND (reference sequence). The CDR3 is 13 residues long. Between the trimmed V and J ends, which lost 9 bases and 4 bases, there was a span of 16 bases. The CDR3 DNA reads TGTGCCAGCCGGGACAAGGGTCCGTACGAGCAGTACTTC. Its protein product is CASRDKGPYEQYF.

The genes are TRBV27 and TRBJ1-3; 9 bases map to TRBD1. The CDR3 covers 13 residues. Germline V gives CDR1 MNHEY, CDR2 SMNVEV (reference sequence). The V gene end was trimmed by 5 bases and the J gene end by 8 bases; junction bases not matched to a gene: 4. The CDR3 region is CASSQQGADTIYF. The DNA for the CDR3 is TGTGCCAGCAGTCAACAGGGGGCAGACACCATATATTTT.

V is TRBV28 and J is TRBJ2-5; no reliable D call. The CDR3 has 15 residues. Trimming shortened V by 6 bases and J by 4 bases, and 18 bases separated the two germline ends. Germline V gives CDR1 MDHEN, CDR2 SYDVKM. In nucleotides, the CDR3 is TGTGCCAGCAGCATAGAGGAGTACCGACGAGAGACCCAGTACTTC. It yields the protein CASSIEEYRRETQYF.

The J gene is TRBJ1-1, the V gene TRBV7-9; D not resolved. The CDR3 has 14 amino acids. Germline CDR1 reads SEHNR; CDR2 reads FQNEAQ (reference sequence). The V end was cut by 1 base, the J end by 1 base, with 7 bases between. CDR3 amino acids: CASSLGVTNTEAFF. The CDR3 DNA follows: TGTGCCAGCAGCTTAGGAGTAACGAACACTGAAGCTTTCTTT.

The V gene is TRBV11-2, the J gene TRBJ2-3, with 9 nucleotides matching TRBD1. V shed 0 bases, J shed 3 bases, and the junction held 7 bases outside the gene matches. Germline V gene sequence: CDR1 SGHAT, CDR2 FQNNGV. The length of the CDR3 is 17 residues. CDR3 in DNA: TGTGCCAGCAGCTTAGACACAGGGGGCGTACGGACAGATACGCAGTATTTT. Translation gives CASSLDTGGVRTDTQYF.

V usage is TRBV5-1 and J usage is TRBJ2-2; the D gene is possibly TRBD1 (6 bases). CDR3 length equals 16 residues. The V end was cut by 2 bases, the J end by 3 bases, with 14 bases between. The germline V gene has CDR1 SGHRS and CDR2 YFSETQ. The CDR3 bases are TGCGCCAGCAGCTTTTGGGGGCTGGGATACACCGGGGAGCTGTTTTTT. Translated, it gives CASSFWGLGYTGELFF.

The genes are TRBV19 and TRBJ1-5; D gene unclear. Germline V gene data show CDR1 as LNHDA and CDR2 as SQIVND (reference sequence). V was cut by 5 bases and J by 5 bases, with 10 bases left in between. This CDR3 spans 13 amino acids. The CDR3 loop reads CASSSARYQPQHF. The DNA of the CDR3 is TGTGCCAGTAGTTCCGCGAGGTATCAGCCCCAGCATTTT.

The CDR3 loop is CATSRGLAYEQFF. CDR3 nucleotide sequence: TGTGCCACCAGCAGAGGCCTAGCCTATGAGCAGTTCTTC. V and J are TRBV15 and TRBJ2-1, with D maybe TRBD2 (5 bases). V was clipped by 1 base and J by 8 bases, with 9 bases between them. This CDR3 is 13 amino acids long. The V gene's germline CDR1 is LNHNV and CDR2 YYDKDF (reference sequence).

J is TRBJ2-6 and V is TRBV7-9, with 9 nucleotides matching TRBD1. The ends lost 7 bases at V and 2 bases at J; junction bases unmatched: 12. The length of the CDR3 is 18 residues. Germline loops: CDR1 SEHNR, CDR2 FQNEAQ (reference sequence). The CDR3 loop is CASIATPGQGAGANVLTF. DNA of the CDR3: TGTGCCAGCATCGCCACACCGGGACAGGGTGCTGGGGCCAACGTCCTGACTTTC.